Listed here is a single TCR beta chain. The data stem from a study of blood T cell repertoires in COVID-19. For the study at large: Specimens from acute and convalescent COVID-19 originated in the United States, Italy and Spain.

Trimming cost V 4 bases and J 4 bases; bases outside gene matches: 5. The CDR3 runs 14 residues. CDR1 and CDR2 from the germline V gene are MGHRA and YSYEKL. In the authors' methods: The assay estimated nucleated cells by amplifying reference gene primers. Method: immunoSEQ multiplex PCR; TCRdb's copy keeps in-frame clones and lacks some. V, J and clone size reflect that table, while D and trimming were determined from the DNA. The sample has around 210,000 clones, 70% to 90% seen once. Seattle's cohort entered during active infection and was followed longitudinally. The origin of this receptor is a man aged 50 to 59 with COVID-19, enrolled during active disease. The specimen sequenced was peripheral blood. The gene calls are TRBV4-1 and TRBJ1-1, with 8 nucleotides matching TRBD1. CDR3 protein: CASSLQGGATEAFF. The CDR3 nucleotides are TGCGCCAGCAGCCTACAGGGGGGCGCCACTGAAGCTTTCTTT.